This entry features one TCR beta chain sequence. Its antigen is still unknown. From the RT-PCR reads, TCRdb called clonotypes with MiXCR, one entry per CDR3 protein. The sample consists of just over 300,000 distinct CDR3 sequences, roughly 22% of them appearing once. These data come from a study of response to subunit inactivated influenza vaccine. Notes on the study in general: Researchers suggested that each seasonal influenza vaccination recruits few new T cells.

Here the sequenced sample was PBMCs from blood, taken around 22 months after vaccination. The sequence was collected from a man between 50 and 69 years old who received an inactivated influenza vaccine.

The CDR3 region is CASSTNRGDYGYTF. CDR3 nucleotide sequence: TGCGCCAGCAGCACAAACAGGGGTGACTATGGCTACACCTTC. The chain carries TRBV5-1 and TRBJ1-2; 7 bases match TRBD1. Germline lookup yields CDR1 SGHRS and CDR2 YFSETQ. The V segment lost 4 bases and the J segment 3 bases; nucleotides outside the gene matches: 6. CDR3 length equals 14 residues.